This T cell receptor beta chain was recovered during a study of beta chain features in type 1 diabetes. Whole-study findings and limits: All four CD4+ subsets from Type 1 diabetes patients carried moderately but significantly shorter TCRB CDR3s.

Sorting of CD4+ naive, central memory, regulatory and stem cell-like memory cells was performed via CD45RO/CCR7/CD25/CD127/CD95/CD27. CDR1 and CDR2 (germline): SEHNR, FQNEAQ (reference sequence). The CDR3 runs to 13 residues. V shed 1 base and J shed 5 bases, with 9 bases lying between them. Reverse transcribing all isolated RNA meant expressed TCRB transcripts were sequenced. Repertoires were generated with immunoSEQ multiplex PCR, while TCRdb's copy carries only in-frame clones and drops some. The repertoire holds 35,000 or so clones, with about 64% as singletons. As for this clone: Its antigen is not identified.

V and J are TRBV7-9 and TRBJ2-7; no firm D call. Sequenced: Tregs from blood. The sequence came from a woman aged 25 to 39 in good health. The CDR3 region has the DNA TGTGCCAGCAGCTTAGTGGGCAGGAACGAGCAGTACTTC. Its translation is CASSLVGRNEQYF.